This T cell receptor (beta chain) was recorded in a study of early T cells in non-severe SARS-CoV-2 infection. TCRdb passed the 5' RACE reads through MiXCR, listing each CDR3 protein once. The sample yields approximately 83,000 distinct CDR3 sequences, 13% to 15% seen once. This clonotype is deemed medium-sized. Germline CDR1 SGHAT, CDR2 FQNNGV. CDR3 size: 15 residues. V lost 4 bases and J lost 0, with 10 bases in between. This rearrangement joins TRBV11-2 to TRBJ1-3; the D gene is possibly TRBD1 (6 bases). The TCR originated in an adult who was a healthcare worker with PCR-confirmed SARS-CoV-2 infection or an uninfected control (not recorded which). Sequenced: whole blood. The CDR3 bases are TGTGCCAGCAGCTCCCAGGGGATCTCTGGAAACACCATATATTTT. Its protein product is CASSSQGISGNTIYF.